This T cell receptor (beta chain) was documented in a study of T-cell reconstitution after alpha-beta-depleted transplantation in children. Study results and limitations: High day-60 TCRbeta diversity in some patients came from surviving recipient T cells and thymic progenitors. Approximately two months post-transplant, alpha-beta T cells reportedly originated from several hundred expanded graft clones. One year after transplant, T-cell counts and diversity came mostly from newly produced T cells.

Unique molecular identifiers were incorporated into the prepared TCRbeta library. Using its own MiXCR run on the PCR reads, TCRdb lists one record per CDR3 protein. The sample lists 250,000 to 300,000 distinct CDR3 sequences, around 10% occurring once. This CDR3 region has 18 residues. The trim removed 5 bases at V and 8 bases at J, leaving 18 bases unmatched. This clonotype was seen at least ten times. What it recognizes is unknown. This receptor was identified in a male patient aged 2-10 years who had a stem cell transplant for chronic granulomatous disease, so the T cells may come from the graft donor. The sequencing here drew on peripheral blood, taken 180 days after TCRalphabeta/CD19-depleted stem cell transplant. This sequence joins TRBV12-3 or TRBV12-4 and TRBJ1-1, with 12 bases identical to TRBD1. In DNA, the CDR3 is TGTGCCAGCAGTCTCGGCTCCGGGACAGGGGGCCATCTTCTAGAAGCTTTCTTT. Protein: CASSLGSGTGGHLLEAFF.